A single sample is the source of the 23 T cell receptor beta chains below, sequenced in a study of molecular identifiers for immune sequencing clone quantification (dated by TCRdb to between 2018 and 2020). Library preparation employed PCR. Sequencer: Illumina HiSeq 4000. In TCRdb, the public reads were trimmed at Q25 with fastp and aligned with MiXCR, with productive beta chains retained. Every entry covers one CDR3 protein and lists the most common genes and DNA from its rows. Present in this sample are more than 300,000 distinct CDR3 sequences, over 20% of which were seen just once. The ten largest clones add up to 0.81% of the sample. Material for sequencing was naive CD8+ T cells from blood, with Jurkat cell RNA spiked in. Per the publication, the cell subset or site label means: FACS-sorted CD8+CD4-CCR7+CD45RA+ naive T cells. The receptors come from a human donor in good health. Some libraries in this study had Jurkat cell RNA spiked in.

Ten or more counts support this clonotype. The chain links TRBV27 to TRBJ2-7, with 7 bases lining up with TRBD2. Trimming took 0 bases from V and 2 from J; bases not matched to a gene: 7. The CDR3 totals 16 residues. Germline lookup yields CDR1 MNHEY and CDR2 SMNVEV (reference sequence). The CDR3 DNA reads as TGTGCCAGCAGTTTATCTGGACTTGCGGGAGCCTACGAGCAGTACTTC. This codes for CASSLSGLAGAYEQYF.

This clonotype showed up just a few times. The chain combines TRBV28 with TRBJ2-3; the D is unclear. CDR3 length: 16 amino acids. Germline values: CDR1 MDHEN, CDR2 SYDVKM. The V end was cut by 2 bases, the J end by 1 base, with 13 bases between. The CDR3: CASSLTVPSGTDTQYF. CDR3 DNA: TGTGCCAGCAGTTTAACTGTCCCCTCAGGCACAGATACGCAGTATTTT.

This clonotype was recorded at least ten times. Written as DNA, the CDR3 is TGTGCCAGCAGCTTGGGACATAGCAATCAGCCCCAGCATTTT. Its protein is CASSLGHSNQPQHF. The chain recombines TRBV7-9 with TRBJ1-5, with D possibly TRBD1 on 6 matching bases. Trimming took off 3 bases at V and 0 bases at J, with 6 bases between the two ends. Germline V CDR1 and CDR2: SEHNR, FQNEAQ (reference sequence). The CDR3 is 14 amino acids.

Comments on this clonotype: The junction does not match germline at one end; this may be a read error. The chain uses TRBV27 and TRBJ1-5; maybe TRBD1 (6 bases). In germline, CDR1 is MNHEY, CDR2 SMNVEV (reference sequence). The CDR3 is made up of 14 amino acids. This CDR3 reads CAGRLQGSDQPQHF. In nucleotides, the CDR3 is TGTGCCGGCAGGCTACAGGGTTCCGATCAGCCCCAGCATTTT.

The chain couples TRBV5-5 to TRBJ2-4; maybe TRBD1 (5 bases). Between the trimmed V and J ends, which lost 0 bases and 7 bases, there was a span of 14 bases. CDR1 SGHKS and CDR2 YYEKEE come from the germline V gene (reference sequence). CDR3 length: 15 residues. The CDR3 spells CASSLEGLLQNIQYF. CDR3 DNA sequence: TGTGCCAGCAGCTTGGAGGGGCTTCTTCAGAACATTCAGTACTTC. The entire variable domain, with the rest obtained from reference TRBV5-5 and TRBJ2-4, is as follows: DAGVTQSPTHLIKTRGQQVTLRCSPISGHKSVSWYQQVLGQGPQFIFQYYEKEERGRGNFPDRFSARQFPNYSSELNVNALLLGDSALYLCASSLEGLLQNIQYFGAGTRLSVL.

This clonotype was found many times. The chain couples TRBV5-6 to TRBJ2-3; 8 bases agree with TRBD2. There are 18 residues in the CDR3. V shed 2 bases, J shed 2 bases, and the junction held 13 bases outside the gene matches. Germline assignment: CDR1 SGHDT and CDR2 YYEEEE. The CDR3, as DNA: TGTGCCAGCAGCTTAGAGAAGGTTACTAGCGGATTCACAGATACGCAGTATTTT. Translating gives CASSLEKVTSGFTDTQYF.

As for this clonotype: This sequence may be a read error, since a much larger clone differs from it by one base. The rearrangement links TRBV2 to TRBJ2-3; no clear D. Per germline, CDR1 SNHLY and CDR2 FYNNEI. The CDR3 is 17 amino acids. The CDR3 here is CAGSETRTGTQLDTQYF. The CDR3 DNA sequence: TGTGCCGGCAGTGAGACACGGACCGGTACACAGTTAGATACGCAGTATTTT. The entire variable domain, with the rest obtained from reference TRBV2 and TRBJ2-3, is as follows: EPEVTQTPSHQVTQMGQEVILRCVPISNHLYFYWYRQILGQKVEFLVSFYNNEISEKSEIFDDQFSVERPDGSNFTLKIRSTKLEDSAMYFCAGSETRTGTQLDTQYFGPGTRLTVL.

This clonotype was recorded many times. The J gene is TRBJ2-7, the V gene TRBV14; D uncertain. CDR1 is SGHDN and CDR2 is FVKESK in the germline V gene. The CDR3 length is 14 residues. The V gene lost 1 base and the J gene lost 3 bases, with 10 bases spanning the gap. The CDR3 spells CASSQVRDFYEQYF. CDR3 DNA sequence: TGTGCCAGCAGCCAAGTAAGAGACTTCTACGAGCAGTACTTC.

In regard to this clonotype: One base away lies a much larger clone, so this may be a sequencing read error. This rearrangement joins TRBV12-3 or TRBV12-4 to TRBJ1-5; D is unclear. The CDR3 covers 13 residues. Trimming took 5 bases from V and 7 from J, leaving 12 bases between them. The CDR3 sequence is CASSRGREQPQHF. In nucleotides, the CDR3 is TGTGCCAGCAGTCGGGGTAGGGAGCAGCCCCAGCATTTT.

This rearrangement joins TRBV7-9 to TRBJ1-1; D gene unclear. The CDR3 is 15 residues long. Between the trimmed V and J ends, which lost 5 bases and 3 bases, there was a span of 16 bases. The germline CDR1 and CDR2 sequences are SEHNR and FQNEAQ (reference sequence). Here the CDR3 DNA reads TGTGCCAGCAGCGGCGGTCCGGGCGCGTACACTGAAGCTTTCTTT. Translated, it gives CASSGGPGAYTEAFF.

Ten or more counts support this clonotype. This chain joins TRBV7-9 and TRBJ2-7; 12 nucleotides align to TRBD2. V lost 6 bases to trimming and J lost 7 bases; unmatched junction nucleotides: 13. Germline CDR1 reads SEHNR; CDR2 reads FQNEAQ (reference sequence). The CDR3 runs 16 residues. The CDR3 nucleotides read TGTGCCAGCAGATCCGGACTAGCGGGGTCTTTCTTTGAGCAGTACTTC. This gives the protein CASRSGLAGSFFEQYF.

This clonotype has at least ten counts. The chain combines TRBV7-9 with TRBJ2-7; 7 positions agree with TRBD2. The germline CDR1 and CDR2 sequences are SEHNR and FQNEAQ (reference sequence). The CDR3 sequence is 13 residues long. The trim removed 10 bases at V and 7 bases at J, leaving 13 bases unmatched. Here the CDR3 reads CAILRLRELEQYF. In DNA, the CDR3 is TGTGCCATCCTCCGCTTGCGGGAGTTGGAGCAGTACTTC.

V gene TRBV4-2 combines with J gene TRBJ2-7, with TRBD2 matching over 14 bases. This CDR3 has 19 amino acids. Per the germline V gene, CDR1 is LGHNA and CDR2 is YNFKEQ. V lost 4 bases to trimming and J lost 5 bases; unmatched junction nucleotides: 16. CDR3: CASSPPLGGTSGGTDEQYF. CDR3 nucleotide sequence: TGTGCCAGCAGCCCACCTTTAGGTGGGACTAGCGGGGGCACCGACGAGCAGTACTTC.

Ten or more counts support this clonotype. J is TRBJ2-7 and V is TRBV5-1, with D unresolved. The CDR3 sequence is 14 residues long. Trimming left V 1 base short and J 3 bases short, with 11 bases between. In germline, CDR1 is SGHRS, CDR2 YFSETQ. The CDR3 spells CASSLTQEGYEQYF. The CDR3 DNA reads as TGCGCCAGCAGCTTGACCCAGGAAGGCTACGAGCAGTACTTC.

This clonotype was counted between two and nine times. The chain recombines TRBV4-1 with TRBJ2-7; D call uncertain. This CDR3 region has 15 residues. V shed 2 bases and J shed 2 bases, with 13 bases lying between them. Looked up from germline, CDR1 is MGHRA and CDR2 is YSYEKL. The CDR3: CASSQTKTAPYEQYF. DNA for the CDR3: TGCGCCAGCAGCCAAACGAAGACTGCCCCCTACGAGCAGTACTTC.

This clonotype was counted between two and nine times. The CDR3 spells CASSIDGFGGFTEAFF. The CDR3, as DNA: TGTGCCAGTAGTATTGATGGGTTCGGAGGTTTCACTGAAGCTTTCTTT. The J gene is TRBJ1-1, the V gene TRBV19, with D unresolved. The CDR3 length is 16 residues. CDR1 and CDR2 from the germline V gene are LNHDA and SQIVND (reference sequence). V dropped 3 bases and J dropped 4 bases, with 18 bases sitting between them.

This clonotype has ten or more counts. This chain uses TRBV7-9 with TRBJ1-1, with D uncertain. Trimming shortened V by 5 bases and J by 0 bases, and 16 bases separated the two germline ends. CDR3 length: 16 amino acids. Germline V gene sequence: CDR1 SEHNR, CDR2 FQNEAQ (reference sequence). Written as DNA, the CDR3 is TGTGCCAGCAGCCCAATAACTGGACGGATGAACACTGAAGCTTTCTTT. This codes for CASSPITGRMNTEAFF.

This clonotype was detected ten times or more. The J gene is TRBJ1-1, the V gene TRBV4-1; D remains ambiguous. Trimming left V 3 bases short and J 8 bases short, with 7 bases between. The CDR3 totals 11 residues. The germline gives CDR1 MGHRA, CDR2 YSYEKL. CDR3 sequence (DNA): TGCGCCAGCAGCCAGGGCTTAGAAGCTTTCTTT. Its protein product is CASSQGLEAFF.

This clonotype was seen a handful of times. This chain uses TRBV6-2 or TRBV6-3 with TRBJ2-2; D is unresolved. Trimming took off 0 bases at V and 4 bases at J, with 6 bases between the two ends. This CDR3 spans 14 amino acids. Germline V gives CDR1 MNHEY, CDR2 SVGEGT. The CDR3 sequence is CASSYSIGTGELFF. The CDR3 DNA sequence: TGTGCCAGCAGTTACTCGATTGGCACCGGGGAGCTGTTTTTT.

The sample holds many counts of this clonotype. The chain has TRBV7-9 and TRBJ2-5; D may correspond to TRBD1 or TRBD2 (5 bases each). The CDR3 is 13 amino acids. V lost 3 bases, J lost 3 bases, and 8 bases lay in between. The germline gives CDR1 SEHNR, CDR2 FQNEAQ (reference sequence). The DNA of the CDR3 is TGTGCCAGCAGCTTGGTGGGGGAAGAGACCCAGTACTTC. Protein product: CASSLVGEETQYF.

The CDR3 here is CSARDLQESSYEQYF. The CDR3 nucleotides read TGCAGTGCTAGAGATCTGCAGGAAAGCTCCTACGAGCAGTACTTC. The chain combines TRBV20-1 with TRBJ2-7; no firm D call. Per the germline V gene, CDR1 is DFQATT and CDR2 is SNEGSKA (reference sequence). The CDR3 has 15 residues. V was shortened by 0 bases and J by 0 bases, with 12 bases between the two germline ends.

This clonotype was seen many times. V gene TRBV29-1 combines with J gene TRBJ2-5; no reliable D call. This CDR3 region has 14 residues. V lost 1 base and J lost 5, with 14 bases in between. Germline V gives CDR1 SQVTM, CDR2 ANQGSEA. CDR3 coding DNA: TGCAGCGTTGAAGGTCTCAGTTGGTTGGAGACCCAGTACTTC. This gives the protein CSVEGLSWLETQYF.

The chain carries TRBV24-1 and TRBJ2-3; tentatively, D is TRBD2 (5 bases). V lost 0 bases and J lost 0, with 9 bases in between. This CDR3 contains 16 residues. Germline values: CDR1 KGHDR, CDR2 SFDVKD. The CDR3 protein is CATSDLPGLSTDTQYF. The CDR3 DNA is TGTGCCACCAGTGATTTGCCCGGACTCAGCACAGATACGCAGTATTTT.